This TCR beta chain was profiled in a study of response to subunit inactivated influenza vaccine. TCRdb re-analysed the RT-PCR reads in MiXCR, keeping a single row per CDR3 protein. This table has fewer than 400,000 distinct CDR3 sequences, 21% appearing once. This TCR was sampled from a man aged 50-75 years who received an inactivated influenza vaccine. This specimen consisted of PBMCs from blood, obtained less than 22 months after vaccination.

The CDR3 DNA is TGTGCCAGCAGCTTAGCTTTTAGCGGGGCCTCTGGGGCCAACGTCCTGACTTTC. Translation: CASSLAFSGASGANVLTF. The chain is built from TRBV7-8 and TRBJ2-6; 8 bases fit TRBD2. V lost 0 bases and J lost 0; bases outside the gene matches: 4. The CDR3 extends over 18 amino acids. The germline V gene encodes CDR1 SGHVS and CDR2 FQNEAQ.